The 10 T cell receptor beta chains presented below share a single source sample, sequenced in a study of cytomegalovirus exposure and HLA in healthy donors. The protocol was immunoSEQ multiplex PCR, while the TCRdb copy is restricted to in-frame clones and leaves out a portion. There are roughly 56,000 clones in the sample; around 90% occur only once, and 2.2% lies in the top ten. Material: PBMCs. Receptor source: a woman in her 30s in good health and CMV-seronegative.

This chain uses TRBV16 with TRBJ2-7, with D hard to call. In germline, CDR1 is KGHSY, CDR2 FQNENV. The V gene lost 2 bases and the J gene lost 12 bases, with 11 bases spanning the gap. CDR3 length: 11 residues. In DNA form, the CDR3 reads TGTGCCAGCAGCCAAGGCAGGCCACTGTACTTC. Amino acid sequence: CASSQGRPLYF.

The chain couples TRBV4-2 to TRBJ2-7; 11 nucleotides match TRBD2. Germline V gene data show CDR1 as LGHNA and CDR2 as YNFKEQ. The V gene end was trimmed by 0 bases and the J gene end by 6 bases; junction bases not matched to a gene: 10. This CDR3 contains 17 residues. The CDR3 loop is CASSQDGIAGGPGEQYF. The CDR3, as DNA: TGTGCCAGCAGCCAAGATGGGATAGCGGGAGGGCCCGGCGAGCAGTACTTC.

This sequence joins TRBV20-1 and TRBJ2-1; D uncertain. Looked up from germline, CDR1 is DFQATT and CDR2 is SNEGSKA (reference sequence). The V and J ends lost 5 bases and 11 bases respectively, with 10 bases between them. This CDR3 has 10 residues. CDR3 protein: CSAESPKQFF. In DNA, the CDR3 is TGCAGTGCTGAGAGCCCAAAGCAGTTCTTC.

The CDR3 loop reads CASSARDRRYTDTQYF. Here the CDR3 DNA reads TGTGCCAGCAGTGCGCGGGACAGGAGATACACAGATACGCAGTATTTT. The genes are TRBV6-1 and TRBJ2-3; 8 nucleotides line up with TRBD1. The J segment lost 2 bases and the V segment lost 4 bases, leaving 8 bases of the junction unmatched. The germline gives CDR1 MNHNS, CDR2 SASEGT. The CDR3 contains 16 residues.

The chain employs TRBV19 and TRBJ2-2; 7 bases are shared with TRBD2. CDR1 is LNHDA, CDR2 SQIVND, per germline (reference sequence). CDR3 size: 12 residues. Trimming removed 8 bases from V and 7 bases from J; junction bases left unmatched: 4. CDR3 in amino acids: CASGREFGELFF. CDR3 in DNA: TGTGCCAGTGGGCGGGAGTTCGGGGAGCTGTTTTTT.

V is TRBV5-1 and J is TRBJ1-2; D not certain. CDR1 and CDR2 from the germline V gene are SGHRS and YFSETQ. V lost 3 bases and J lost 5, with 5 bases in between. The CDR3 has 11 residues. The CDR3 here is CASSSGYGYTF. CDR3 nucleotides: TGCGCCAGCAGCTCGGGGTATGGCTACACCTTC. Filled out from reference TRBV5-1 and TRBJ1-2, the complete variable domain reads KAGVTQTPRYLIKTRGQQVTLSCSPISGHRSVSWYQQTPGQGLQFLFEYFSETQRNKGNFPGRFSGRQFSNSRSEMNVSTLELGDSALYLCASSSGYGYTFGSGTRLTVV.

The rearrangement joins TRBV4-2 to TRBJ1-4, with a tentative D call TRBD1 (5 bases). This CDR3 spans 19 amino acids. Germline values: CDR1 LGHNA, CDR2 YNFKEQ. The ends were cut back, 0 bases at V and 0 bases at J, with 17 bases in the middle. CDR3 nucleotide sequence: TGTGCCAGCAGCCAAGATCTCGTCAGGGAAGCTGCAACTAATGAAAAACTGTTTTTT. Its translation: CASSQDLVREAATNEKLFF.

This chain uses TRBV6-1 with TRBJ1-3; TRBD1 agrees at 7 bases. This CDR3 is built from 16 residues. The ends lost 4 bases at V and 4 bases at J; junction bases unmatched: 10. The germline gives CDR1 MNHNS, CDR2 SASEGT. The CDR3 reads CASSASTGYGGNTIYF. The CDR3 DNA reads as TGTGCCAGCAGTGCCTCGACAGGGTACGGCGGAAACACCATATATTTT.

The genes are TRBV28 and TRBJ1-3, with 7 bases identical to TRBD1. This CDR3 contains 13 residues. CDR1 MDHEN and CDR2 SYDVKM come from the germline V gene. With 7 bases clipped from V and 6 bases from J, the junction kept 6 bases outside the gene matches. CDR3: CASNWDSTNTIYF. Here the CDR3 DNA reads TGTGCCAGCAATTGGGACAGTACAAACACCATATATTTT.

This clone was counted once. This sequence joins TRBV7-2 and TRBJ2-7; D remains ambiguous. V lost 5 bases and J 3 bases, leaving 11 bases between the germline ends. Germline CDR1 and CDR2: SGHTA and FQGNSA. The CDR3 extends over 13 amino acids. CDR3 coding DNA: TGTGCCAGCAGCGAAACCTCGGGCTACGAGCAGTACTTC. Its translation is CASSETSGYEQYF.